The present T cell receptor beta chain was sequenced within a study of blood T cells in healthy people across ages. Study-wide results and limits: More naive CD4+ cells and higher diversity marked long-lived donors relative to aged donors. Reliance upon unsorted PBMCs precluded definitive naive versus antigen-experienced comparison.

A second PCR of roughly 7 to 11 cycles used a sample-barcoded 5' primer and a J-beta primer mix. One entry per CDR3 protein, called by TCRdb with MiXCR from the 5' RACE reads. The data hold fewer than 1.5 million distinct CDR3 sequences, with around 42% observed a single time. This clonotype came up a few times. Its specificity is unknown. The germline CDR1 and CDR2 sequences are SGHRS and YFSETQ. The CDR3 loop spans 14 amino acids. V dropped 4 bases and J dropped 5; count of bases not matched to a gene: 7. The donors, aged about 6 to 90, were healthy Caucasians from Russia. V and J are TRBV5-1 and TRBJ2-7; 9 bases fit TRBD1. The sequenced sample was blood. The sequence came from a woman between 18 and 30 years old in good health. The DNA of the CDR3 is TGCGCCAGCAGCCCCCGGGACAGGGTAAACGAGCAGTACTTC. This translates into CASSPRDRVNEQYF.